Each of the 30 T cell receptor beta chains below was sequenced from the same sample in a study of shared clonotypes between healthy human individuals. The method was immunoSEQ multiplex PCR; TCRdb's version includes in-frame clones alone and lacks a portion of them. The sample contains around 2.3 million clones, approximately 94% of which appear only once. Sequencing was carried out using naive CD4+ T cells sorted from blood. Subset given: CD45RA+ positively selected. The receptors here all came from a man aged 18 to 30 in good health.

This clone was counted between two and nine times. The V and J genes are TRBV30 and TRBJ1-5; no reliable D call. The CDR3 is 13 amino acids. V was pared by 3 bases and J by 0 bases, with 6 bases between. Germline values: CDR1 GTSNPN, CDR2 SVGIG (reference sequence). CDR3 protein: CAWRTFSNQPQHF. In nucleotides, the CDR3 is TGTGCCTGGAGAACGTTTAGCAATCAGCCCCAGCATTTT. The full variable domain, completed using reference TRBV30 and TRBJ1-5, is SQTIHQWPATLVQPVGSPLSLECTVEGTSNPNLYWYRQAAGRGLQLLFYSVGIGQISSEVPQNLSASRPQDRQFILSSKKLLLSDSGFYLCAWRTFSNQPQHFGDGTRLSIL.

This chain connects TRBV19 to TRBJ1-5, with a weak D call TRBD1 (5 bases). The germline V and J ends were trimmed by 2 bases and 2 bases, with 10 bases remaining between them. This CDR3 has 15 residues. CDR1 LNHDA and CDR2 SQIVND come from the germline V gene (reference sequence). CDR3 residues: CASSINRNGNQPQHF. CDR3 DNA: TGTGCCAGTAGTATAAACAGGAACGGCAATCAGCCCCAGCATTTT.

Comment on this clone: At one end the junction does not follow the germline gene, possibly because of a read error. CDR3 residues: CASRLGETQYF. The CDR3 nucleotides read TGTGCCAGCAGGTTGGGGGAGACCCAGTACTTC. This sequence joins TRBV5-4 and TRBJ2-5; no clear D gene. Per germline, CDR1 SGHNT and CDR2 YYREEE (reference sequence). This CDR3 region has 11 residues.

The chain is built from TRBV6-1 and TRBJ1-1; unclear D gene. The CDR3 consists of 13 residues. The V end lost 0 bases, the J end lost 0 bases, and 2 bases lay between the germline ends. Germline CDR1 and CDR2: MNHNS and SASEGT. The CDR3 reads CASSEAMNTEAFF. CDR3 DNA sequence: TGTGCCAGCAGTGAAGCAATGAACACTGAAGCTTTCTTT.

The CDR3 region has the DNA TGTGCCAGCAGTGAAGAAATAGGGCGAACGCATGGCTACACCTTC. Protein product: CASSEEIGRTHGYTF. The V call is TRBV2, the J call TRBJ1-2, with D unresolved. CDR1 and CDR2 (germline): SNHLY, FYNNEI. The CDR3 spans 15 residues. V was cut by 1 base and J by 6 bases, with 15 bases left in between.

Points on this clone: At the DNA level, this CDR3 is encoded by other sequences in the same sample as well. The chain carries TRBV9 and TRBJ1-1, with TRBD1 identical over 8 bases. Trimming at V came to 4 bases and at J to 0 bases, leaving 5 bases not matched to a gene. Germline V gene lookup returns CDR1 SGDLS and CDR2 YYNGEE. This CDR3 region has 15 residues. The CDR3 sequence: CASSTRTGLNTEAFF. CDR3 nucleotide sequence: TGTGCCAGCAGCACCAGGACAGGGTTGAACACTGAAGCTTTCTTT.

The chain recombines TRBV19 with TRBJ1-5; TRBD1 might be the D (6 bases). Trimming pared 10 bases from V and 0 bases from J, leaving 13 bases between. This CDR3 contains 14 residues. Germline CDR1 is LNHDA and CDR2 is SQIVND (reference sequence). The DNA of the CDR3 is TGTGCCACCAGAGACAGGAATAGCAATCAGCCCCAGCATTTT. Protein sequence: CATRDRNSNQPQHF.

CDR3 DNA: TGTGCCAGCAGGGAACAGGGTTTAGGGGACGAGCAGTACTTC. It encodes CASREQGLGDEQYF. This chain uses TRBV2 with TRBJ2-7; perhaps TRBD1 as D (6 bases). Trimming pared 6 bases from V and 5 bases from J, leaving 17 bases between. The CDR3 extends over 14 amino acids. Per germline, CDR1 SNHLY and CDR2 FYNNEI.

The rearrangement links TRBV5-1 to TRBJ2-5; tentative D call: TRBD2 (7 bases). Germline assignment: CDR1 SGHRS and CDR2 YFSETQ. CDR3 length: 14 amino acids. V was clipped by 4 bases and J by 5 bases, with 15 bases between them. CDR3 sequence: CASSAVGGRETQYF. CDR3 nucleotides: TGCGCCAGCAGCGCCGTCGGGGGGCGCGAGACCCAGTACTTC.

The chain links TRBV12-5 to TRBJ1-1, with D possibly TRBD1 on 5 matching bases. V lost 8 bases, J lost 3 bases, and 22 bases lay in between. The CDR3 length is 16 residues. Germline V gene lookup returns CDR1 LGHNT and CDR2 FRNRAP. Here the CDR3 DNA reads TGTGCTAGTCACTATATCCCTTGGGACGGCCACACTGAAGCTTTCTTT. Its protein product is CASHYIPWDGHTEAFF. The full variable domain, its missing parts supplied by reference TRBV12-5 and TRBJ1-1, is DARVTQTPRHKVTEMGQEVTMRCQPILGHNTVFWYRQTMMQGLELLAYFRNRAPLDDSGMPKDRFSAEMPDATLATLKIQPSEPRDSAVYFCASHYIPWDGHTEAFFGQGTRLTVV.

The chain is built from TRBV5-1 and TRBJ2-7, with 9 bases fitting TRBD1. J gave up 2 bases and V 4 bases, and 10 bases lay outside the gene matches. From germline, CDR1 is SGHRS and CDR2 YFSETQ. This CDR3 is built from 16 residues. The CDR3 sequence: CASSAGQGGLAYEQYF. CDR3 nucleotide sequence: TGCGCCAGCAGCGCGGGACAGGGTGGGCTTGCCTACGAGCAGTACTTC.

The CDR3 coding sequence is TGTGCCAGCAGCCCCCTTCGGGGCGGCGAGCAGTACTTC. Translation gives CASSPLRGGEQYF. The chain employs TRBV11-1 and TRBJ2-7; possibly TRBD1 or TRBD2 for D (5 bases each). Germline CDR1 is SGHAT and CDR2 is FQDESV (reference sequence). Between the trimmed V and J ends, which lost 5 bases and 6 bases, there was a span of 14 bases. The CDR3 consists of 13 residues. Using reference TRBV11-1 and TRBJ2-7 for the parts outside the CDR3, the full variable domain is EAEVAQSPRYKITEKSQAVAFWCDPISGHATLYWYRQILGQGPELLVQFQDESVVDDSQLPKDRFSAERLKGVDSTLKIQPAELGDSAMYLCASSPLRGGEQYFGPGTRLTVT.

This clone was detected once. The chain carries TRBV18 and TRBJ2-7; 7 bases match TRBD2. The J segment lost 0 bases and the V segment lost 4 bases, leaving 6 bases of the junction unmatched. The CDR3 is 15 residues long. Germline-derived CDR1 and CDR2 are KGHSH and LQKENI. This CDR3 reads CASSRSSGDSYEQYF. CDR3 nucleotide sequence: TGTGCCAGCTCACGCTCTAGCGGAGACTCCTACGAGCAGTACTTC.

The CDR3 nucleotides read TGTGCCAGCAGACAGGGTCCAGGAGGCTACACCTTC. As protein: CASRQGPGGYTF. V is TRBV2 and J is TRBJ1-2; tentative D call: TRBD1 (6 bases). The CDR3 extends over 12 amino acids. Germline V gene data show CDR1 as SNHLY and CDR2 as FYNNEI. V was trimmed by 6 bases and J by 8 bases, leaving 13 bases between them.

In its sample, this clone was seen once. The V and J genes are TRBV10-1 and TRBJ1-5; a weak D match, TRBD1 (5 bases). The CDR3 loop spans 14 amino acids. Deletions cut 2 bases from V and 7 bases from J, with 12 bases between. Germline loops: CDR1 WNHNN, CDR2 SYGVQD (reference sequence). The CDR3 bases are TGCGCCAGCAGTGAGGGGTGGCCAGGGCAGCCCCAGCATTTT. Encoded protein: CASSEGWPGQPQHF.

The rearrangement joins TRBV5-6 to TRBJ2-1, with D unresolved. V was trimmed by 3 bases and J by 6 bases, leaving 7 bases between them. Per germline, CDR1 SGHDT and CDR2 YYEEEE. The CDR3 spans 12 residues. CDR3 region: CASSYKGNEQFF. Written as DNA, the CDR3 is TGTGCCAGCAGCTATAAAGGCAATGAGCAGTTCTTC.

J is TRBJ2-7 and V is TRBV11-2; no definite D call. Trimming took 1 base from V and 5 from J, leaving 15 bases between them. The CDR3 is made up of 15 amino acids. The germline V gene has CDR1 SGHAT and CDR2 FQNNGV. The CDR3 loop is CASSLGPSTHDEQYF. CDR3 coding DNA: TGTGCCAGCAGCTTAGGTCCCAGCACGCACGACGAGCAGTACTTC.

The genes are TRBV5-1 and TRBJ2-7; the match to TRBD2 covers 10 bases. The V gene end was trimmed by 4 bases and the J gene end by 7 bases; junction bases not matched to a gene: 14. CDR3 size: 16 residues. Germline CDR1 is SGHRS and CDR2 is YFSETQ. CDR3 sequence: CASSVFPAGGPGEQYF. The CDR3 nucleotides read TGCGCCAGCAGCGTCTTCCCAGCGGGAGGGCCCGGAGAGCAGTACTTC. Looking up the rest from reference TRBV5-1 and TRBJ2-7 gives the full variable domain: KAGVTQTPRYLIKTRGQQVTLSCSPISGHRSVSWYQQTPGQGLQFLFEYFSETQRNKGNFPGRFSGRQFSNSRSEMNVSTLELGDSALYLCASSVFPAGGPGEQYFGPGTRLTVT.

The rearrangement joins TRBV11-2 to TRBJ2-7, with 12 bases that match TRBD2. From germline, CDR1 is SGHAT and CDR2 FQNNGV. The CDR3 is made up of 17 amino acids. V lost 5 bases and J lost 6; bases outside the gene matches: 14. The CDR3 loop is CASSPRTSGTVSGEQYF. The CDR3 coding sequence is TGTGCCAGCAGCCCGAGGACTAGCGGGACCGTTTCGGGCGAGCAGTACTTC. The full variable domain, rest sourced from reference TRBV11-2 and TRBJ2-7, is EAGVAQSPRYKIIEKRQSVAFWCNPISGHATLYWYQQILGQGPKLLIQFQNNGVVDDSQLPKDRFSAERLKGVDSTLKIQPAKLEDSAVYLCASSPRTSGTVSGEQYFGPGTRLTVT.

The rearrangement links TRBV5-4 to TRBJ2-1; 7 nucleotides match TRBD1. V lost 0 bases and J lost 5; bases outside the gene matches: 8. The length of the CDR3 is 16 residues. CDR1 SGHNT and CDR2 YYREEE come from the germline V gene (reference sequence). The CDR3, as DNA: TGTGCCAGCAGCTTGGCTCCGGGACAGTCTAACAATGAGCAGTTCTTC. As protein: CASSLAPGQSNNEQFF.

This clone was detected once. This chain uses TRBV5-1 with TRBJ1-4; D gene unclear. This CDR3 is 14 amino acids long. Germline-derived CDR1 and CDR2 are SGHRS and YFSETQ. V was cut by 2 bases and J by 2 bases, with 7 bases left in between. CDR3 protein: CASSFRDTNEKLFF. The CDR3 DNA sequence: TGCGCCAGCAGCTTCCGGGATACTAATGAAAAACTGTTTTTT.

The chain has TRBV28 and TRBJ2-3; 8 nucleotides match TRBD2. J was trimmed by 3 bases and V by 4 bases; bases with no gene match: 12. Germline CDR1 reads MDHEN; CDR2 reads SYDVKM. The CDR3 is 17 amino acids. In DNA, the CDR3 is TGTGCCAGCAGTTCTCCCGGGGGCGGGGGGATAACAGATACGCAGTATTTT. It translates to CASSSPGGGGITDTQYF.

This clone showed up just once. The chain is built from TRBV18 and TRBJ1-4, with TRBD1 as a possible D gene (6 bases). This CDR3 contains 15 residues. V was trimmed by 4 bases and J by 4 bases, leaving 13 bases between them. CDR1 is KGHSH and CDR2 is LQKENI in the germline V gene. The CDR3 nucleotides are TGTGCCAGCTCACGCATGGACAGCTATAATGAAAAACTGTTTTTT. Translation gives CASSRMDSYNEKLFF.

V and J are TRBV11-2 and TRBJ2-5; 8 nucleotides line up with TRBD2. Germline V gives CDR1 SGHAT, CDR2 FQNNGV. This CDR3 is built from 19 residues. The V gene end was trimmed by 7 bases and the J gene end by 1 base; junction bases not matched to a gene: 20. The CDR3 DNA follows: TGTGCCAGCACCAGAGGGCGGGGGGCCAAAACAATCCTCCAAGAGACCCAGTACTTC. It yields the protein CASTRGRGAKTILQETQYF.

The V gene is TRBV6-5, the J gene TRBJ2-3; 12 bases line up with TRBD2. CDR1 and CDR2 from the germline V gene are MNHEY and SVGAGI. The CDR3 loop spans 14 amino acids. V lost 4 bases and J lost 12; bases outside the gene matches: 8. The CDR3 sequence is CASSSRTSGTSQYF. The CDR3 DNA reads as TGTGCCAGCAGTTCTAGGACTAGCGGGACCTCCCAGTATTTT.

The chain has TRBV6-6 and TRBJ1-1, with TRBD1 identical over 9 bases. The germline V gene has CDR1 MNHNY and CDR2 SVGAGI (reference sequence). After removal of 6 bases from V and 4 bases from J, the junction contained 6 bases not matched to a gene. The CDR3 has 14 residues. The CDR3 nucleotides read TGTGCCAGCAGCTCCCCGGACAGGGGCACTGAAGCTTTCTTT. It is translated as CASSSPDRGTEAFF.

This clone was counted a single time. This CDR3 reads CASSVSPLAGVQDTQYF. The CDR3 bases are TGTGCCAGCAGCGTATCGCCTTTAGCGGGAGTCCAAGATACGCAGTATTTT. The genes are TRBV11-2 and TRBJ2-3, with TRBD2 identical over 9 bases. The germline gives CDR1 SGHAT, CDR2 FQNNGV. The V segment lost 5 bases and the J segment 5 bases; nucleotides outside the gene matches: 14. This CDR3 is 17 amino acids long.

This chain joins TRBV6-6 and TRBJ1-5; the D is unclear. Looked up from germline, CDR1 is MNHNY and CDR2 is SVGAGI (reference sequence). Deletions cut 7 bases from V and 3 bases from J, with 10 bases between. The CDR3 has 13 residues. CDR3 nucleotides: TGTGCCAGCACACGAGACCCCAATCAGCCCCAGCATTTT. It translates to CASTRDPNQPQHF.

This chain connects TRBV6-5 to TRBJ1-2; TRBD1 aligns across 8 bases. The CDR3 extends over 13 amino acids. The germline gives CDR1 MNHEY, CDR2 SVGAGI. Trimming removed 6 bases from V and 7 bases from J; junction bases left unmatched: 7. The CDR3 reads CASSQGQVAGYTF. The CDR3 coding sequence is TGTGCCAGCAGCCAGGGACAGGTGGCTGGCTACACCTTC.

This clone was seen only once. The CDR3 nucleotides read TGTGCCAGCAGGGGGTATGCGGCGAACTATGGCTACACCTTC. Its translation is CASRGYAANYGYTF. The chain couples TRBV27 to TRBJ1-2; D not resolved. Germline lookup yields CDR1 MNHEY and CDR2 SMNVEV (reference sequence). The V gene lost 6 bases and the J gene lost 2 bases, with 13 bases spanning the gap. CDR3 size: 14 residues.